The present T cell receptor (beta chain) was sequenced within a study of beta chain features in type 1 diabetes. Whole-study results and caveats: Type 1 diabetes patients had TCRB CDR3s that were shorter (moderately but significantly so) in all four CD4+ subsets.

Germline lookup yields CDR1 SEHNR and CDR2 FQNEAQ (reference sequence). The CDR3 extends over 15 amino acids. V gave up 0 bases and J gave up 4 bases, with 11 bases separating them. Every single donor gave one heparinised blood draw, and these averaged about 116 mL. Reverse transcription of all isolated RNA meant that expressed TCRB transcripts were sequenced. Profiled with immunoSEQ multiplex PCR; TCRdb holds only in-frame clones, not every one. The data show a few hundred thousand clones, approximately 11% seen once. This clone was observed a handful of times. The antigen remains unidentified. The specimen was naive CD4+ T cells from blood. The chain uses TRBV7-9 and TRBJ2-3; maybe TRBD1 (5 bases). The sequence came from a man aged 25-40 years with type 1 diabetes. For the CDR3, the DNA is TGTGCCAGCAGCTTAGCGTACAGGACCCCAGATACGCAGTATTTT. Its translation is CASSLAYRTPDTQYF.